This TCR beta chain was obtained from a study of shared clonotypes between healthy human individuals (dated by TCRdb to 2019 to 2021). Study-wide context: The cohort comprised a couple of women and a few men aged 18 to 49 years. The study deeply sequenced blood TCR repertoires of about 5 healthy adults to estimate repertoire size and the extent of clonotype sharing between individuals. Different laboratories and diverse techniques were used to prepare libraries and sequence TCR repertoires, to increase sequencing depth and limit assay-specific biases. Each donor's leukapheresis produced roughly between roughly 0.85 and 10 billion PBMCs. For each donor, CD4 naive and CD4 memory were each given three plates, CD8 naive was given two plates, and CD8 memory was given one plate.

CD8 naive samples were CD45RO-negative cells positively selected for CCR7, giving a CD45RA+CCR7+ population that excluded TemRA cells. Healthy HIV-negative adults with no recently reported acute infections or vaccinations were included as donors. Only Caucasian adults living in Nashville, Tennessee, USA were represented among the donors. Blood was collected by leukapheresis, and PBMCs were isolated by Ficoll-Histopaque density gradient centrifugation and then cryopreserved in liquid nitrogen vapor phase. Analytical flow cytometry was used to check the purity and quantity of each magnetically sorted T cell population. Each sorted fraction had its genomic DNA isolated and then quantified by UV absorbance on a Nanodrop 2000c. In regard to this clone: Its antigen remains undetermined. No quality values exist for individual bases; no much larger clone is one base distant.

What the authors observed across the whole study: Sampling was restricted to blood, and TCR repertoires in tissues likely differ from the TCR repertoires found in blood. Because the study included only a small number of donors, the genetic and exposure-history diversity represented was limited. Naive subsets generally had larger estimated clonotype richness than memory subsets. Pairwise subsampling indicated that sequencing depth was expected to affect the degree of clonotype sharing among donors. Even with the large sequencing depth, rarefaction of the sorted-subset datasets indicated that sequencing was incomplete. Compared with non-shared clonotypes, the clonotypes found in all four sorted-subset donors had higher generation probabilities. About 4.5% of naive CD4, approximately 3.7% of naive CD8, approximately 2.2% of memory CD4, and around 0.4% of memory CD8 clonotypes were shared across several donors.

Using the deep immunoSEQ assay, multiplex PCR amplified TCR CDR3 regions from genomic DNA. Genomic DNA extracted from each cell subset was distributed evenly over all wells of several immunoSEQ 96-well plates, and each plate served as one replicate. For sorted subsets, each replicate PCR was loaded with approximately 200 ng genomic DNA, equivalent to 25,000 to 35,000 T cell genomes. Purified libraries were quantified with a Qubit 3.0 fluorometer, sized on a Bioanalyzer 2100, and re-quantified with the KAPA Library Quantification kit. Each immunoSEQ 96-well plate was sequenced on its own single-read 150-cycle Illumina NextSeq 550 flow cell. From the authors' description of their analysis: The immunoSEQ output contained only junctional sequences without quality scores, so filtering could not match that applied to full-length reads. Sequences were annotated with PyIR, a Python wrapper for IgBLAST v1.9, using IMGT germline references to assign V/J genes and CDR3. Reads were removed for weak V/J assignments (E-value above 1e-6), missing CDR3, stop codons, out-of-frame junctions, or ambiguous translated residues. V3J clonotypes were defined by identical inferred V gene, J gene, and CDR3 amino acid sequence. Percentage overlap between repertoires was calculated by dividing the number of shared unique clonotypes by the size of the smaller repertoire. RTK rarefaction, the Chao1 estimator, and Recon v2.1 estimates of unobserved clonotypes were used to assess repertoire richness. Generation probabilities for all TCRbeta clonotypes obtained by the gDNA method from a handful of donors were computed using OLGA. In its TCRdb copy, this immuneACCESS table keeps in-frame sequences only and misses some clones. Where compared with another copy, unresolved V genes explain less than half of these, and the others have no known cause. D and trimming come from the DNA, and the V and J calls and clone size come from that table. The table for this sample lists about 700,000 clones; 92% of them were counted only once. The top ten hold approximately 24% of the sample.

The CDR3, from cysteine to phenylalanine, totals 10 residues. Left in the record is the CDR3 DNA by itself, 30 bases read in frame from the first base. Cut back by 7 bases and 16 bases, the V and J ends lie 14 bases apart. The germline V gene (reference sequence) gives CDR1 as LNHDA and CDR2 as SQIVND. Sequenced input: naive CD8+ T cells sorted from blood. The intended sense of this specimen's cell subset or site label: CD45RA+CCR7+. The clonotype comes from a young man in good health. The receptor chain draws on TRBV19 and TRBJ2-4; the D gene is possibly TRBD1, with 5 bases matching. The nucleotides read TGTGCCAGTATCTTGCCAGGGCATTACTTC. This translates into CASILPGHYF.